A single TCR beta chain is shown here with its context. Antigen: not known. Each of the patients experienced relapse following autologous stem cell transplantation, and their brentuximab vedotin exposure differed. Repertoires were generated with immunoSEQ multiplex PCR, while TCRdb's copy carries only in-frame clones and drops some. The sample records fewer than 65,000 clones, roughly nine tenths being singletons. CDR1 is SGHVS and CDR2 is FQNEAQ in the germline V gene. Trimming removed 8 bases at V and 0 bases at J, with 18 bases between. This CDR3 region has 16 residues. The source of the sample is a study of PD-1 blockade in classical Hodgkin lymphoma. Regarding the study as a whole: Reported baseline diversity: healthy donors highest, relapsed/refractory patients lowest. The drivers behind the repertoire differences, possibly disease activity or prior therapy, remain undefined. CD4+ TCR diversity rose significantly by C4D1, and CD8+ TCR diversity did not.

V and J are TRBV7-8 and TRBJ2-3, with TRBD1 as a possible D gene (6 bases). The starting material was peripheral blood mononuclear cells (PBMCs), obtained at baseline. The receptor comes from a human donor with classical Hodgkin lymphoma. CDR3 bases: TGTGCCAGCCTGCTGAGGGGGAGAACTAGCACAGATACGCAGTATTTT. Protein: CASLLRGRTSTDTQYF.